This T cell receptor beta chain was observed in a study of T-cell memory formation after mild COVID-19. Study-wide background: Largely, TCR clusters stayed within a single donor.

Germline V CDR1 and CDR2: LNHNV, YYDKDF (reference sequence). This CDR3 spans 15 amino acids. V lost 3 bases to trimming and J lost 3 bases, with 13 bases between them. Constant-segment primers served in 5'RACE that generated TCR alpha and TCR beta cDNA libraries bearing sample barcodes and UMIs. TCRdb re-called the 5' RACE reads with MiXCR, one entry per CDR3 protein. The top ten clones hold under 25% of a sample with some 350,000 distinct CDR3 sequences, about 15% of them seen once. Whole-study results and caveats: Pre-infection memory contained some responding clones, which suggested that cross-reactive memory had joined. A balance of CD4 and CD8 characterized clones contracting day 15 to 85, whereas later expanders leaned CD4+.

At least ten counts were recorded for this clonotype. The antigen is undetermined. The sequenced material came from PBMCs or a T cell subset sorted from them (not recorded which). The chain recombines TRBV15 with TRBJ2-3; D call uncertain. This receptor was taken from a man aged 18-30 years who had mild COVID-19 (a few samples of this study predate the infection). Cell type and time point are not known. CDR3 residues: CATSREGIGTDTQYF. The CDR3 DNA follows: TGTGCCACCAGCAGGGAAGGGATCGGGACAGATACGCAGTATTTT. The variable domain in full, completed from reference TRBV15 and TRBJ2-3, reads DAMVIQNPRYQVTQFGKPVTLSCSQTLNHNVMYWYQQKSSQAPKLLFHYYDKDFNNEADTPDNFQSRRPNTSFCFLDIRSPGLGDTAMYLCATSREGIGTDTQYFGPGTRLTVL.